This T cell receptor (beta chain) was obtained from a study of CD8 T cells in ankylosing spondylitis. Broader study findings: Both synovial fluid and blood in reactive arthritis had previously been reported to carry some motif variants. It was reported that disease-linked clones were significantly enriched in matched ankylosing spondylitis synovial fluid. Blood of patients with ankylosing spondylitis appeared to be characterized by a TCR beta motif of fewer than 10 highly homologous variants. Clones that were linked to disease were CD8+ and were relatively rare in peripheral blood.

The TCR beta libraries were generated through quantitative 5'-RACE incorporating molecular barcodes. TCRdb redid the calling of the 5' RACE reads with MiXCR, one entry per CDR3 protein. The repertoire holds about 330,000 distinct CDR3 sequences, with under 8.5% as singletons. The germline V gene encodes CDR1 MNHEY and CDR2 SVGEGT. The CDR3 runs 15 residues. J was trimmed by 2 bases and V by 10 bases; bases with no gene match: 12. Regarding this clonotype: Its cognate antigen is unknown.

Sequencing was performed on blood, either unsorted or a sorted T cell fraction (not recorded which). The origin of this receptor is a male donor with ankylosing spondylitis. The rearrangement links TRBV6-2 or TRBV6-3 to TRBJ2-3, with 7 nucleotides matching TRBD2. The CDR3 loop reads CATQGAGVFTDTQYF. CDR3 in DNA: TGTGCCACTCAGGGCGCGGGAGTTTTCACAGATACGCAGTATTTT.